This TCR beta chain derives from a study of CD8+CD57+ T cells in acquired aplastic anemia. At the level of the study: CD4+ and CD8+ cells, once sorted, gave DNA averaging 3.2 ug. Findings and limits, study-wide: Patients and controls had CD8+ Simpson's diversity values that were not significantly distinct.

The table lists this clonotype with a count of one. The target antigen is unknown. The CDR3 covers 16 residues. The V segment lost 3 bases and the J segment 7 bases; nucleotides outside the gene matches: 8. Germline assignment: CDR1 LNHDA and CDR2 SQIVND (reference sequence). Sequencing was done on patients that had shown CD8+CD57+ cell expansion by flow cytometry. Blood samples were obtained from patients who had received no prior therapy. TCR beta VDJ and CDR3 profiling used genomic DNA as template. MiXCR, applied by TCRdb to the reads, yields one record per CDR3 protein. The sample has a few hundred thousand distinct CDR3 sequences, roughly 50% seen once.

This sequence was found in a human donor with aplastic anemia. Material: sorted CD4+, CD8+, or CD8+CD57+ T cells (not recorded which) from PBMCs. This chain connects TRBV19 to TRBJ1-6, with TRBD1 matching 8 bases. The CDR3 bases are TGTGCCAGTAGTATGCCCGGACAGGGAGCGAATTCACCCCTCCACTTT. Translated, it gives CASSMPGQGANSPLHF.